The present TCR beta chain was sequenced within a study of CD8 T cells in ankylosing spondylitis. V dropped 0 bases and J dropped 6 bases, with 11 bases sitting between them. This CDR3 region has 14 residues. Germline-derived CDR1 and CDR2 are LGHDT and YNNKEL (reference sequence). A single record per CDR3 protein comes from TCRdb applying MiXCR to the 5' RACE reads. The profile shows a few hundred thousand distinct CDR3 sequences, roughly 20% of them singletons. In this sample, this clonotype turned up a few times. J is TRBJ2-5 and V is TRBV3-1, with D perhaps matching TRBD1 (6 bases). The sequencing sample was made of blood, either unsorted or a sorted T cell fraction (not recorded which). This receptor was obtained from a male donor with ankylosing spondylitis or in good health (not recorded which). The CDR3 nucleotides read TGTGCCAGCAGCCAAGATAAGGGGGTGCAGACCCAGTACTTC. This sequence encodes CASSQDKGVQTQYF.